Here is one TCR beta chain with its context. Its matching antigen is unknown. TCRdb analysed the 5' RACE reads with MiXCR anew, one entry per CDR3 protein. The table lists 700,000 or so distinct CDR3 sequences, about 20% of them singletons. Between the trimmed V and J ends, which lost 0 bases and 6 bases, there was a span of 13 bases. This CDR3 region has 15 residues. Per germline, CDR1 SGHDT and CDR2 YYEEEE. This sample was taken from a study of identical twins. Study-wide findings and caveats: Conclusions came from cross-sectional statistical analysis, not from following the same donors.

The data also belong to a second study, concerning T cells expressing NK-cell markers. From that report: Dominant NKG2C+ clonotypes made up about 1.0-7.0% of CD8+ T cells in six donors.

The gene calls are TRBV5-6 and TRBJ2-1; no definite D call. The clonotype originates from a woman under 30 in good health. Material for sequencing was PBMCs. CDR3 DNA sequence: TGTGCCAGCAGCTTGGACCCCTCCGGATCCAATGAGCAGTTCTTC. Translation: CASSLDPSGSNEQFF. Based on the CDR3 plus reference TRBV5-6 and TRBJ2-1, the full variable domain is DAGVTQSPTHLIKTRGQQVTLRCSPKSGHDTVSWYQQALGQGPQFIFQYYEEEERQRGNFPDRFSGHQFPNYSSELNVNALLLGDSALYLCASSLDPSGSNEQFFGPGTRLTVL.